This TCR beta chain was found in a study of blood T cell repertoires in COVID-19 (dated by TCRdb to 2020 to 2021). About the study as a whole: Collaborator samples came from the United States, Italy and Spain and covered acute and convalescent phases of COVID-19. The material from the prospective study consisted of cDNA or gDNA derived from T cells, B-cell-depleted T cells, or PBMCs. Subjects who had been exposed to COVID-19, were actively infected with it, or had recovered from it provided the deeply sampled blood TCRbeta repertoires that made up the dataset. The repertoires were released in a freely available public database intended as a resource for research on the immune response to SARS-CoV-2. Samples were obtained from the ongoing ImmuneRACE study (first 160 participants) and from some 1,200 subjects provided by 6 global collaborators. Nearly every sample came with metadata listing a de-identified subject ID, COVID-19 status, age in years and sex. Where available, HLA class I and class II types were taken from metadata supplied by the sample provider and were not determined by assay-based typing. Study-level results and caveats: The amount of clinical and demographic metadata varied by source and participant and was provided uncurated.

Each collaborating institution followed its own protocols to collect whole blood in K2EDTA tubes. For TCRbeta analysis, collaborators shipped samples as frozen whole blood, isolated PBMCs, or DNA extracted from either of those sample types. The CDR3 runs 14 residues from the cysteine to the phenylalanine. Only the CDR3 region is kept as DNA, spanning 42 bases read in frame from base 1. V gives up 0 bases and J gives up 7 bases, and the segment between their germline ends measures 10 bases. For CDR1 and CDR2, the germline V gene lists SGHRS and YFSETQ. TCRbeta CDR3 regions were amplified from genomic DNA using the immunoSEQ Assay, a bias-controlled multiplex PCR. Regarding the original processing steps: The number of nucleated cells in each sample was estimated from the amplification of reference gene primers within the assay. Sequence reads were collapsed and filtered to measure the absolute abundance of every unique TCRbeta CDR3 rearrangement. For each sample, productive Simpson clonality was calculated by taking the square root of Simpson's diversity index across productive rearrangements. TCRdb limited this immuneACCESS table to in-frame rearrangements with V and J called. A share of clones is missing; checked studies link under half to unresolved V genes, and the rest is unexplained. V, J and clone size derive from that table, while D and trimming were established from the DNA sequence. The sample has roughly 160,000 clones on record, 80% to 85% of them singletons. The ten largest clones add up to roughly a tenth of the sample.

As for this clone: It has no known antigen specificity. Per-base quality was not reported, and no clone a single base away is much larger than it.

The sequence links TRBV5-1 to TRBJ2-2; there is no confident call for the D gene. The TCR comes from a man in his 70s with active or convalescent COVID-19. The sequencing input was peripheral blood. In nucleotide form, the sequence is TGCGCCAGCAGCTTGGAAATGCCAGGCGGGGAGCTGTTTTTT. It codes for CASSLEMPGGELFF.